What follows is one T cell receptor (beta chain) and its context. Every one of the donors was a Caucasian adult that lived in Nashville, Tennessee. CD45RA+ naive and CD45RA-negative memory subsets were separated from CD4+ cells. The data are from a study of shared clonotypes between healthy human individuals. Assay runs were performed at deep level. The method was immunoSEQ multiplex PCR; TCRdb's version includes in-frame clones alone and lacks a portion of them. The profile shows approximately 2.4 million clones, 90% to 96% of them singletons. CDR1 is SGHRS, CDR2 YFSETQ, per germline. CDR3 size: 18 residues. J gave up 4 bases and V 5 bases, and 17 bases lay outside the gene matches.

The sequence derives from a man between 18 and 35 years old in good health. The rearrangement links TRBV5-1 to TRBJ2-5; 10 bases are shared with TRBD2. The sample consisted of naive CD4+ T cells sorted from blood. Subset denoted: CD45RA+ positively selected. CDR3 loop: CASRPAASGRRIGETQYF. As DNA, the CDR3 is TGCGCCAGCAGGCCGGCGGCTAGCGGGAGAAGAATTGGAGAGACCCAGTACTTC. Using reference TRBV5-1 and TRBJ2-5 for the parts outside the CDR3, the full variable domain is KAGVTQTPRYLIKTRGQQVTLSCSPISGHRSVSWYQQTPGQGLQFLFEYFSETQRNKGNFPGRFSGRQFSNSRSEMNVSTLELGDSALYLCASRPAASGRRIGETQYFGPGTRLLVL.